This TCR beta chain was sequenced in a study of T cells in Graves' hyperthyroidism and ophthalmopathy. Notes on the study in general: Most thyroid clonotypes expanded above 0.001 were also detected in blood. Through a model of 13 V-J features, ophthalmopathy was separated from stable hyperthyroidism. The model's output predicted ophthalmopathy at a median of about 6.5 months prior to onset.

Amplification targeted TCR beta CDR3 regions from RNA transcripts. In the first-round RT-PCR of the TCR CDR3, the HTBI primer set was used. Each CDR3 protein gets one entry after TCRdb re-called the multiplex PCR reads with MiXCR. Among over 500,000 distinct CDR3 sequences, approximately 48% were seen once, and the ten largest hold 44%. V lost 1 base to trimming and J lost 8 bases; unmatched junction nucleotides: 1. The CDR3 covers 13 residues. In this sample, this clonotype turned up many times. Its antigen is still unknown. This sequence originates from an adult woman with Graves' disease, either hyperthyroidism or ophthalmopathy (not recorded which). Sequencing was carried out using peripheral blood or thyroid tissue (not recorded which). The gene calls are TRBV12-3 or TRBV12-4 and TRBJ1-2; 10 nucleotides agree with TRBD1. The CDR3 spells CASSLGDRGGYTF. The CDR3 DNA reads TGTGCCAGCAGTTTAGGGGACAGGGGAGGCTACACCTTC.